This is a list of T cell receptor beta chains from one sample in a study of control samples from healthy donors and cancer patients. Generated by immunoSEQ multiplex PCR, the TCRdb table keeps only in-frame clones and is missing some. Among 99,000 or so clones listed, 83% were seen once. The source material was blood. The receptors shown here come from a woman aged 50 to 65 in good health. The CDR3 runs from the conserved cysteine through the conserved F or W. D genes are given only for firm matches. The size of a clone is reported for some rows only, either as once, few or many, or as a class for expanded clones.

cdr3_aa: CASSQAGGTDTQYF
cdr3_nt: TGTGCCAGCAGCCAAGCGGGGGGGACAGATACGCAGTATTTT
clone_size: few
d_call: TRBD2
v_call: TRBV14
j_call: TRBJ2-3

cdr3_aa: CASSYGSYNEQFF
cdr3_nt: TGTGCCAGCAGCTACGGGAGCTACAATGAGCAGTTCTTC
clone_size: few
d_call: NA
v_call: TRBV9
j_call: TRBJ2-1

cdr3_aa: CAASGGTGNQPQHF
cdr3_nt: TGTGCCGCCAGTGGAGGGACGGGCAATCAGCCCCAGCATTTT
clone_size: NA
d_call: NA
v_call: TRBV10-3
j_call: TRBJ1-5

cdr3_aa: CASSLGARNNEQFF
cdr3_nt: TGTGCCAGCAGCTTGGGCGCACGGAACAATGAGCAGTTCTTC
clone_size: NA
d_call: NA
v_call: TRBV5-8
j_call: TRBJ2-1

cdr3_aa: CASRQGTNTEAFF
cdr3_nt: TGTGCCAGCAGACAGGGAACAAACACTGAAGCTTTCTTT
clone_size: NA
d_call: NA
v_call: TRBV6-5
j_call: TRBJ1-1

cdr3_aa: CASSSGTPGNTIYF
cdr3_nt: TGTGCCAGCAGTTCCGGGACACCTGGAAACACCATATATTTT
clone_size: NA
d_call: NA
v_call: TRBV27
j_call: TRBJ1-3

cdr3_aa: CASSQELGPETQYF
cdr3_nt: TGCGCCAGCAGCCAAGAACTGGGTCCCGAGACCCAGTACTTC
clone_size: NA
d_call: NA
v_call: TRBV4-3
j_call: TRBJ2-5

cdr3_aa: CASSMTGNEQYF
cdr3_nt: TGTGCCAGCAGTATGACAGGGAACGAGCAGTACTTC
clone_size: NA
d_call: TRBD1
v_call: TRBV27
j_call: TRBJ2-7

cdr3_aa: CASSALGGRFTEAFF
cdr3_nt: TGTGCCAGCAGTGCCCTTGGGGGGCGCTTCACTGAAGCTTTCTTT
clone_size: NA
d_call: NA
v_call: TRBV6-6
j_call: TRBJ1-1

cdr3_aa: CASSLEGQGASRNEQFF
cdr3_nt: TGTGCCAGCAGCTTAGAGGGGCAGGGGGCCTCTCGCAATGAGCAGTTCTTC
clone_size: few
d_call: TRBD1
v_call: TRBV11-3
j_call: TRBJ2-1

cdr3_aa: CASSLDTLYEQYF
cdr3_nt: TGTGCCAGCAGCTTGGACACCCTCTACGAGCAGTACTTC
clone_size: NA
d_call: NA
v_call: TRBV7-8
j_call: TRBJ2-7

cdr3_aa: CASSLVGGNTEAFF
cdr3_nt: TGTGCCAGCAGTTTAGTAGGGGGGAACACTGAAGCTTTCTTT
clone_size: once
d_call: NA
v_call: TRBV27
j_call: TRBJ1-1

cdr3_aa: CASSYSAEGYGYTF
cdr3_nt: TGTGCCAGCAGTTACTCTGCCGAGGGATATGGCTACACCTTC
clone_size: once
d_call: NA
v_call: TRBV6-6
j_call: TRBJ1-2

cdr3_aa: CASSVGTSGIYEQYF
cdr3_nt: TGTGCCAGCAGCGTAGGTACTAGCGGGATCTACGAGCAGTACTTC
clone_size: once
d_call: TRBD2
v_call: TRBV9
j_call: TRBJ2-7

cdr3_aa: CASSFEVRNTEAFF
cdr3_nt: TGTGCCAGCAGCTTTGAGGTGAGGAACACTGAAGCTTTCTTT
clone_size: NA
d_call: NA
v_call: TRBV5-4
j_call: TRBJ1-1

cdr3_aa: CASSQAQKGPTVEQYF
cdr3_nt: TGTGCCAGCAGCCAAGCCCAAAAAGGACCTACGGTTGAGCAGTACTTC
clone_size: once
d_call: NA
v_call: TRBV3-1/TRBV3-2
j_call: TRBJ2-7

cdr3_aa: CAISESTSGSSYNEQFF
cdr3_nt: TGTGCCATCAGTGAGTCGACTAGCGGGAGCTCCTACAATGAGCAGTTCTTC
clone_size: NA
d_call: TRBD2
v_call: TRBV10-3
j_call: TRBJ2-1

cdr3_aa: CASSQIDEQFF
cdr3_nt: TGCGCCAGCAGCCAAATAGACGAGCAGTTCTTC
clone_size: NA
d_call: NA
v_call: TRBV4-1
j_call: TRBJ2-1

cdr3_aa: CATSPTATGYYTGELFF
cdr3_nt: TGTGCCACCAGTCCTACTGCGACAGGGTACTATACCGGGGAGCTGTTTTTT
clone_size: NA
d_call: TRBD1
v_call: TRBV24-1
j_call: TRBJ2-2

cdr3_aa: CASSLAGREHGYTF
cdr3_nt: TGTGCCAGCAGCTTAGCGGGACGCGAGCATGGCTACACCTTC
clone_size: NA
d_call: NA
v_call: TRBV11-2
j_call: TRBJ1-2

cdr3_aa: CASSLGDSYGYTF
cdr3_nt: TGTGCCAGCAGTTTGGGGGACAGCTATGGCTACACCTTC
clone_size: NA
d_call: TRBD1
v_call: TRBV6-6
j_call: TRBJ1-2

cdr3_aa: CASSRMGRYEQYF
cdr3_nt: TGTGCCAGCAGCAGGATGGGACGCTACGAGCAGTACTTC
clone_size: NA
d_call: NA
v_call: TRBV5-6
j_call: TRBJ2-7

cdr3_aa: CASSLGPPSGGVADTQYF
cdr3_nt: TGTGCCAGCAGCTTAGGTCCGCCTAGCGGGGGGGTTGCAGATACGCAGTATTTT
clone_size: NA
d_call: TRBD2
v_call: TRBV7-6
j_call: TRBJ2-3

cdr3_aa: CASSISGSNEQFF
cdr3_nt: TGTGCCAGTAGTATTTCGGGGAGCAATGAGCAGTTCTTC
clone_size: few
d_call: NA
v_call: TRBV19
j_call: TRBJ2-1

cdr3_aa: CASSYSADEQYF
cdr3_nt: TGTGCCAGCAGTTACTCAGCAGACGAGCAGTACTTC
clone_size: NA
d_call: NA
v_call: TRBV6-2/TRBV6-3
j_call: TRBJ2-7

cdr3_aa: CASSLRQGDTEAFF
cdr3_nt: TGCGCCAGCAGCTTGAGGCAAGGTGACACTGAAGCTTTCTTT
clone_size: NA
d_call: NA
v_call: TRBV5-1
j_call: TRBJ1-1

cdr3_aa: CASSYSAPLYGYTF
cdr3_nt: TGTGCCAGCAGTTACTCGGCTCCTCTTTATGGCTACACCTTC
clone_size: NA
d_call: NA
v_call: TRBV6-2/TRBV6-3
j_call: TRBJ1-2

cdr3_aa: CASSLSLAGSEQYF
cdr3_nt: TGCGCCAGCAGCTTGAGCCTAGCGGGAAGTGAGCAGTACTTC
clone_size: NA
d_call: TRBD2
v_call: TRBV5-1
j_call: TRBJ2-7

cdr3_aa: CASTDQRGGGGPEAFF
cdr3_nt: TGTGCCAGCACCGACCAAAGAGGCGGGGGAGGACCTGAAGCTTTCTTT
clone_size: few
d_call: NA
v_call: TRBV7-9
j_call: TRBJ1-1

cdr3_aa: CASSFGRTDTQYF
cdr3_nt: TGTGCCAGCAGCTTTGGGAGAACAGATACGCAGTATTTT
clone_size: NA
d_call: NA
v_call: TRBV11-3
j_call: TRBJ2-3

cdr3_aa: CASSPPRTDNYGYTF
cdr3_nt: TGTGCCAGCAGCCCCCCCAGGACCGACAACTATGGCTACACCTTC
clone_size: NA
d_call: NA
v_call: TRBV5-6
j_call: TRBJ1-2

cdr3_aa: CASSLGPQNTEAFF
cdr3_nt: TGCGCCAGCAGCTTGGGACCCCAGAACACTGAAGCTTTCTTT
clone_size: NA
d_call: NA
v_call: TRBV5-1
j_call: TRBJ1-1

cdr3_aa: CASSLGSWTEAFF
cdr3_nt: TGTGCCAGCAGTTTAGGCTCTTGGACTGAAGCTTTCTTT
clone_size: NA
d_call: NA
v_call: TRBV28
j_call: TRBJ1-1

cdr3_aa: CASSPWGNQPQHF
cdr3_nt: TGTGCCAGCAGTCCCTGGGGCAATCAGCCCCAGCATTTT
clone_size: NA
d_call: NA
v_call: TRBV25-1
j_call: TRBJ1-5

cdr3_aa: CASSLGSIPYEQYF
cdr3_nt: TGTGCCAGCAGCTTAGGGAGTATTCCGTACGAGCAGTACTTC
clone_size: few
d_call: NA
v_call: TRBV7-6
j_call: TRBJ2-7

cdr3_aa: CASSARAGDRTYEQYF
cdr3_nt: TGTGCCAGCAGCGCCCGGGCGGGGGATAGGACCTACGAGCAGTACTTC
clone_size: NA
d_call: TRBD2
v_call: TRBV9
j_call: TRBJ2-7

cdr3_aa: CASSLQGANNEQFF
cdr3_nt: TGTGCCAGCAGTCTACAGGGGGCCAACAATGAGCAGTTCTTC
clone_size: NA
d_call: TRBD1
v_call: TRBV27
j_call: TRBJ2-1

cdr3_aa: CASSLRIGNTFNYGYTF
cdr3_nt: TGTGCCAGCAGCCTCAGGATAGGGAATACCTTTAACTATGGCTACACCTTC
clone_size: NA
d_call: NA
v_call: TRBV7-2
j_call: TRBJ1-2

cdr3_aa: CASSQDWGSPGNTIYF
cdr3_nt: TGTGCCAGCAGCCAAGATTGGGGAAGCCCTGGAAACACCATATATTTT
clone_size: few
d_call: NA
v_call: TRBV3-1/TRBV3-2
j_call: TRBJ1-3

cdr3_aa: CAISDPDRDNIQYF
cdr3_nt: TGTGCCATCAGCGACCCCGACAGGGATAACATTCAGTACTTC
clone_size: once
d_call: TRBD1
v_call: TRBV10-3
j_call: TRBJ2-4

cdr3_aa: CASSDATGGNTEAFF
cdr3_nt: TGTGCCAGCAGTGATGCGACAGGAGGGAACACTGAAGCTTTCTTT
clone_size: NA
d_call: NA
v_call: TRBV6-2/TRBV6-3
j_call: TRBJ1-1

cdr3_aa: CATSDLTPSSYNEQFF
cdr3_nt: TGTGCCACCAGTGACCTGACACCGAGCTCCTACAATGAGCAGTTCTTC
clone_size: NA
d_call: NA
v_call: TRBV24-1
j_call: TRBJ2-1

cdr3_aa: CASSLVGLLETQYF
cdr3_nt: TGTGCCAGCAGCTTAGTTGGGTTACTGGAGACCCAGTACTTC
clone_size: NA
d_call: NA
v_call: TRBV11-2
j_call: TRBJ2-5

cdr3_aa: CASSLEKTGGDEKLFF
cdr3_nt: TGTGCCAGCAGTTTAGAGAAGACAGGGGGTGATGAAAAACTGTTTTTT
clone_size: few
d_call: TRBD1
v_call: TRBV28
j_call: TRBJ1-4

cdr3_aa: CASSHTSGGSNEQFF
cdr3_nt: TGTGCCAGCAGCCACACTAGCGGGGGATCAAATGAGCAGTTCTTC
clone_size: NA
d_call: TRBD2
v_call: TRBV3-1/TRBV3-2
j_call: TRBJ2-1

cdr3_aa: CASSRELAGVKNEQFF
cdr3_nt: TGTGCCAGCAGCCGCGAACTAGCGGGGGTAAAAAATGAGCAGTTCTTC
clone_size: NA
d_call: TRBD2
v_call: TRBV13
j_call: TRBJ2-1

cdr3_aa: CASSRDGGPSYTQYF
cdr3_nt: TGTGCCAGCAGCCGGGACGGGGGTCCCTCATATACGCAGTATTTT
clone_size: NA
d_call: NA
v_call: TRBV5-4
j_call: TRBJ2-3

cdr3_aa: CASSLGLADTQYF
cdr3_nt: TGTGCCAGCAGCTTAGGGCTCGCAGATACGCAGTATTTT
clone_size: NA
d_call: NA
v_call: TRBV7-9
j_call: TRBJ2-3

cdr3_aa: CASRPTGGGTEAFF
cdr3_nt: TGTGCCAGCAGGCCGACAGGGGGTGGCACTGAAGCTTTCTTT
clone_size: NA
d_call: TRBD1
v_call: TRBV14
j_call: TRBJ1-1

cdr3_aa: CASSLRNEQYF
cdr3_nt: TGTGCCAGCAGCTTGAGGAACGAGCAGTACTTC
clone_size: NA
d_call: NA
v_call: TRBV5-6
j_call: TRBJ2-7

cdr3_aa: CASSGPGTATDTQYF
cdr3_nt: TGTGCCAGCAGCGGACCCGGGACAGCCACAGATACGCAGTATTTT
clone_size: NA
d_call: TRBD1
v_call: TRBV7-9
j_call: TRBJ2-3

cdr3_aa: CASSRGVAEAFF
cdr3_nt: TGTGCCAGCAGCCGAGGCGTCGCTGAAGCTTTCTTT
clone_size: once
d_call: NA
v_call: TRBV14
j_call: TRBJ1-1

cdr3_aa: CASSRDQNYGYTF
cdr3_nt: TGTGCCAGCAGCCGGGACCAAAACTATGGCTACACCTTC
clone_size: NA
d_call: NA
v_call: TRBV7-2
j_call: TRBJ1-2

cdr3_aa: CASSQTPGLADNEQFF
cdr3_nt: TGTGCCAGCAGCCAAACTCCGGGACTAGCGGACAATGAGCAGTTCTTC
clone_size: NA
d_call: TRBD2
v_call: TRBV3-1/TRBV3-2
j_call: TRBJ2-1